What follows are 19 T cell receptor beta chains derived from one specimen sequenced in a study of T-cell reconstitution after alpha-beta-depleted transplantation in children. The authors prepared the TCRbeta library with unique molecular identifiers. TCRdb re-analysed the PCR reads in MiXCR, keeping a single row per CDR3 protein. The sample consists of 440,000 or so distinct CDR3 sequences, 11% of them appearing once. The starting material was PBMCs from the stem cell graft donor, obtained from the stem cell graft. The receptor source for this set is a human donor who donated a stem cell graft to a child with acute myeloid leukemia.

The table lists this clonotype with many counts. The V gene is TRBV9, the J gene TRBJ2-4; the D gene is possibly TRBD2 (6 bases). Germline CDR1 is SGDLS and CDR2 is YYNGEE. Trimming took off 0 bases at V and 7 bases at J, with 8 bases between the two ends. The CDR3 has 13 amino acids. This chain's CDR3 is CASSVGLANIQYF. The DNA of the CDR3 is TGTGCCAGCAGCGTAGGGCTAGCGAACATTCAGTACTTC.

This clonotype was found a few times. This chain uses TRBV19 with TRBJ1-2, with unresolved D. V was pared by 8 bases and J by 3 bases, with 10 bases between. This CDR3 region has 12 residues. Germline lookup yields CDR1 LNHDA and CDR2 SQIVND (reference sequence). The CDR3 DNA is TGTGCCAGTTTGTCCCCCCACTATGGCTACACCTTC. As protein: CASLSPHYGYTF.

The rearrangement uses TRBV20-1 and TRBJ2-1; 8 bases agree with TRBD2. The CDR3 runs to 15 residues. Germline values: CDR1 DFQATT, CDR2 SNEGSKA (reference sequence). Germline trimming cut 5 bases from V and 2 bases from J; bases unmatched to any gene: 8. Here the CDR3 reads CSAEDGSGTYNEQFF. CDR3 DNA: TGCAGTGCTGAAGATGGTAGCGGGACCTACAATGAGCAGTTCTTC.

This clonotype was picked up a small number of times. This rearrangement joins TRBV6-5 to TRBJ2-5, with D tentatively TRBD1 or TRBD2 (6 bases each). The CDR3 is 15 amino acids. Trimming removed 2 bases at V and 2 bases at J, with 12 bases between. Looked up from germline, CDR1 is MNHEY and CDR2 is SVGAGI. CDR3 in amino acids: CASSYMGGVQETQYF. CDR3 nucleotides: TGTGCCAGCAGTTACATGGGGGGCGTGCAAGAGACCCAGTACTTC.

In regard to this clonotype: A much bigger clone sits one base away, suggesting this may be a read error. Because the CDR3 is missing its conserved closing phenylalanine or tryptophan, this is likely a read error. V and J are TRBV29-1 and TRBJ2-5; the match to TRBD2 covers 14 bases. Germline-derived CDR1 and CDR2 are SQVTM and ANQGSEA. V shed 6 bases, J shed 5 bases, and the junction held 2 bases outside the gene matches. The CDR3 totals 13 residues. The CDR3 DNA is TGCAGCGTAAGACTAGCGGGAGGGGAGACCCAGTACCTC. Protein: CSVRLAGGETQYL.

This clonotype came up many times. This chain connects TRBV5-1 to TRBJ1-4; D call uncertain. Between the trimmed V and J ends, which lost 4 bases and 8 bases, there was a span of 12 bases. CDR3 size: 13 residues. The germline V gene encodes CDR1 SGHRS and CDR2 YFSETQ. This chain's CDR3 is CASSPRPVEKLFF. The CDR3 DNA is TGCGCCAGCAGCCCGCGACCAGTGGAAAAACTGTTTTTT. The full variable domain, in which reference TRBV5-1 and TRBJ1-4 provide the parts outside the CDR3, is KAGVTQTPRYLIKTRGQQVTLSCSPISGHRSVSWYQQTPGQGLQFLFEYFSETQRNKGNFPGRFSGRQFSNSRSEMNVSTLELGDSALYLCASSPRPVEKLFFGSGTQLSVL.

This clonotype has only a few counts. The chain has TRBV7-2 and TRBJ2-6, with D possibly TRBD1 on 6 matching bases. CDR1 is SGHTA and CDR2 is FQGNSA in the germline V gene. The CDR3 loop spans 16 amino acids. Trimming took off 2 bases at V and 2 bases at J, with 10 bases between the two ends. Written as DNA, the CDR3 is TGTGCCAGCAGCTTATGGGACATTCCTGGGGCCAACGTCCTGACTTTC. It codes for CASSLWDIPGANVLTF. Full variable domain (outside the CDR3, taken from reference TRBV7-2 and TRBJ2-6): GAGVSQSPSNKVTEKGKDVELRCDPISGHTALYWYRQSLGQGLEFLIYFQGNSAPDKSGLPSDRFSAERTGGSVSTLTIQRTQQEDSAVYLCASSLWDIPGANVLTFGAGSRLTVL.

The chain employs TRBV24-1 and TRBJ1-2, with no clear D. Germline CDR1 and CDR2: KGHDR and SFDVKD. The CDR3 totals 14 residues. The V end lost 3 bases, the J end lost 3 bases, and 10 bases lay between the germline ends. CDR3: CATSDPGVDYGYTF. CDR3 nucleotide sequence: TGTGCCACCAGTGATCCAGGCGTGGACTATGGCTACACCTTC.

V gene TRBV29-1 combines with J gene TRBJ2-3; D is possibly TRBD2 (6 bases). The ends were cut back, 7 bases at V and 5 bases at J, with 25 bases in the middle. The CDR3 covers 16 residues. Germline assignment: CDR1 SQVTM and CDR2 ANQGSEA. The CDR3 reads CSAQTGGTIKGDTQYF. The CDR3 DNA sequence: TGCAGCGCTCAAACTGGGGGGACGATTAAGGGAGATACGCAGTATTTT.

The gene calls are TRBV18 and TRBJ2-2, with D possibly being TRBD1 (5 bases). With 0 bases removed from V and 6 bases from J, the gap between germline ends came to 17 bases. The CDR3 extends over 17 amino acids. Germline V CDR1 and CDR2: KGHSH, LQKENI. CDR3 loop: CASSPPRQGVFSGELFF. The CDR3, as DNA: TGTGCCAGCTCACCACCTCGGCAGGGTGTATTCTCCGGGGAGCTGTTTTTT. The variable domain in full, with the rest retrieved from reference TRBV18 and TRBJ2-2, is NAGVMQNPRHLVRRRGQEARLRCSPMKGHSHVYWYRQLPEEGLKFMVYLQKENIIDESGMPKERFSAEFPKEGPSILRIQQVVRGDSAAYFCASSPPRQGVFSGELFFGEGSRLTVL.

The chain uses TRBV20-1 and TRBJ2-1; 11 nucleotides align to TRBD2. Per the germline V gene, CDR1 is DFQATT and CDR2 is SNEGSKA (reference sequence). The CDR3 contains 15 residues. V shed 3 bases and J 4 bases; nucleotides not matched to a gene: 5. This CDR3 reads CSASHGLAGYNEQFF. CDR3 in DNA: TGCAGTGCTAGCCACGGACTAGCGGGTTACAATGAGCAGTTCTTC.

This clonotype was seen many times. The gene calls are TRBV6-5 and TRBJ2-5, with D perhaps matching TRBD2 (6 bases). The germline CDR1 and CDR2 sequences are MNHEY and SVGAGI. CDR3 length: 14 residues. V was shortened by 5 bases and J by 1 base, with 11 bases between the two germline ends. In DNA, the CDR3 is TGTGCCAGCAGTCACGGCGGGGCCCAAGAGACCCAGTACTTC. Translating it yields CASSHGGAQETQYF.

As to this clonotype: A much larger clone is a single base away; this may be a read error. This sequence joins TRBV10-3 and TRBJ2-5; a weak D match, TRBD1 (5 bases). The ends were cut back, 6 bases at V and 7 bases at J, with 15 bases in the middle. The CDR3 sequence is 13 residues long. The germline V gene encodes CDR1 ENHRY and CDR2 SYGVKD. The CDR3 DNA reads TGTGCCATCAGCCAGACTGCAGGGCCGACCCAGTACTTC. This sequence encodes CAISQTAGPTQYF.

A few counts support this clonotype. V gene TRBV11-1 combines with J gene TRBJ1-6, with D perhaps matching TRBD1 (5 bases). Germline V gene data show CDR1 as SGHAT and CDR2 as FQDESV (reference sequence). Trimming shortened V by 2 bases and J by 8 bases, and 10 bases separated the two germline ends. The CDR3 is 14 amino acids. CDR3 sequence: CASSLSDRYSPLHF. The CDR3 coding sequence is TGTGCCAGCAGCTTATCCGACAGATATTCACCCCTCCACTTT.

A few counts support this clonotype. This chain uses TRBV7-2 with TRBJ2-3; D ambiguous. Per the germline V gene, CDR1 is SGHTA and CDR2 is FQGNSA. The V end lost 5 bases, the J end lost 0 bases, and 12 bases lay between the germline ends. This CDR3 is built from 15 residues. In DNA form, the CDR3 reads TGTGCCAGCAGCCCCCCGTCGGCTAGCACAGATACGCAGTATTTT. Encoded protein: CASSPPSASTDTQYF.

In this sample, this clonotype turned up a few times. V usage is TRBV18 and J usage is TRBJ2-5; D may match TRBD1 or TRBD2 (5 bases each). The V end lost 5 bases, the J end lost 2 bases, and 15 bases lay between the germline ends. The CDR3 loop spans 15 amino acids. Germline V gene sequence: CDR1 KGHSH, CDR2 LQKENI. Here the CDR3 reads CASSRSGTLQETQYF. In DNA, the CDR3 is TGTGCCAGCTCAAGATCCGGGACCTTACAAGAGACCCAGTACTTC.

This clonotype occurred a few times. The chain has TRBV30 and TRBJ2-7; no clear D. The CDR3 is made up of 11 amino acids. Germline lookup yields CDR1 GTSNPN and CDR2 SVGIG (reference sequence). With 2 bases removed from V and 3 bases from J, the gap between germline ends came to 5 bases. The CDR3 loop reads CAWSRSYEQYF. The CDR3 DNA is TGTGCCTGGAGTCGAAGCTACGAGCAGTACTTC.

This clonotype was recorded a few times. The CDR3: CSAIQNSQQYF. CDR3 sequence (DNA): TGCAGTGCTATCCAAAACAGTCAGCAGTACTTC. The chain links TRBV20-1 to TRBJ2-7; D not resolved. Trimming took 4 bases from V and 8 from J, leaving 12 bases between them. The CDR3 is 11 amino acids. Germline V CDR1 and CDR2: DFQATT, SNEGSKA (reference sequence).

This chain links TRBV11-2 with TRBJ1-2; D call uncertain. The CDR3 runs to 14 residues. Between the trimmed V and J ends, which lost 3 bases and 4 bases, there was a span of 12 bases. Germline values: CDR1 SGHAT, CDR2 FQNNGV. The CDR3 DNA reads as TGTGCCAGCAGCTTGGTACAGACATTCTATGGCTACACCTTC. Its protein is CASSLVQTFYGYTF.